This T cell receptor (beta chain) was obtained from a study of blood T cell repertoires in COVID-19. Across the whole study: The United States, Italy and Spain were the sources of the acute and convalescent COVID-19 samples. T cells, B-cell-depleted T cells, or PBMCs supplied cDNA or gDNA.

This CDR3 is 14 amino acids long. Seattle-derived patients entered the study during active infection and were followed longitudinally. The assay was immunoSEQ multiplex PCR, and TCRdb's table has in-frame clones only and misses some. Of nearly 110,000 clones listed, about 82% were seen once; the top ten hold 5% to 8%. This clonotype was sampled from a man aged 80 or over with COVID-19, enrolled during active disease. Sequences were obtained from peripheral blood. The chain has TRBV21-1 and TRBJ1-5; the D segment call TRBD1 is taken from the table without a DNA check. TRBV21-1 is an annotated pseudogene. CDR3 residues: CASLRTVRNQPQHF. CDR3 sequence (DNA): TGTGCCAGCCTAAGGACAGTGCGCAATCAGCCCCAGCATTTT.